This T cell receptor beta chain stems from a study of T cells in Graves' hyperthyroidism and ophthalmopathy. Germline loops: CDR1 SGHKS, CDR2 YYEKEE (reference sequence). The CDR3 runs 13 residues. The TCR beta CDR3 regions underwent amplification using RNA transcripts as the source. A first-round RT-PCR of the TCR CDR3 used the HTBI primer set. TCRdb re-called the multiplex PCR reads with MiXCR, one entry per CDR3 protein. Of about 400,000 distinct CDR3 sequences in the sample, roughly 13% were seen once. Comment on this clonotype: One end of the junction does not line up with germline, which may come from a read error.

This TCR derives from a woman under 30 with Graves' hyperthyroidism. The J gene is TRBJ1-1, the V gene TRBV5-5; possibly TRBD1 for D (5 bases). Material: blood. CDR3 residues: CTSSLDGGTEAFF. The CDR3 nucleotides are TGTACCAGCAGCTTGGACGGGGGCACTGAAGCTTTCTTT.